Listed here are 2 T cell receptor beta chains from one sample, sequenced in a study of T-cell memory formation after mild COVID-19. MiXCR was run by TCRdb on the 5' RACE reads, yielding one entry per CDR3 protein. The table has approximately 210,000 distinct CDR3 sequences, around 27% seen once; the top ten hold about an eighth. Sequencing was performed on PBMCs or a T cell subset sorted from them (not recorded which). These receptor sequences come from an adult woman who had mild COVID-19 (a few samples of this study predate the infection). Cell type and time point are not known.

The chain is built from TRBV7-9 and TRBJ2-2; 10 bases are shared with TRBD2. The CDR3 has 16 residues. V was pared by 5 bases and J by 5 bases, with 8 bases of the junction left unmatched. Germline CDR1 reads SEHNR; CDR2 reads FQNEAQ (reference sequence). The CDR3 protein is CASSQIAGGWTGELFF. The CDR3 DNA sequence: TGTGCCAGCAGCCAGATAGCGGGAGGCTGGACCGGGGAGCTGTTTTTT.

J is TRBJ2-7 and V is TRBV18; D may be TRBD1 (6 bases). Germline values: CDR1 KGHSH, CDR2 LQKENI. The CDR3 runs to 15 residues. V gave up 0 bases and J gave up 0 bases, with 9 bases separating them. The CDR3 is CASSPPNRDSYEQYF. CDR3 coding DNA: TGTGCCAGCTCACCACCGAACAGGGACTCCTACGAGCAGTACTTC.